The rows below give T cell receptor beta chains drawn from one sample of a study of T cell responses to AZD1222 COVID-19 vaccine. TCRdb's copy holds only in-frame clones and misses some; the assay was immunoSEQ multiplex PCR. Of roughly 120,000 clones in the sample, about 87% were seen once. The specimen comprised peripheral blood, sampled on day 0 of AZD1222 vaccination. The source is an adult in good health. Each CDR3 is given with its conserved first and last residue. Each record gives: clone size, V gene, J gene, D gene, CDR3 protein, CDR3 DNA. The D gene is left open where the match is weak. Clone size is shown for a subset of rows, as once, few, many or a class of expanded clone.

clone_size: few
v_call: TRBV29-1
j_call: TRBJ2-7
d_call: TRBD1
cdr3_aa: CSVEGKGQVSYEQYF
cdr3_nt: TGCAGCGTTGAAGGGAAGGGACAGGTCTCCTACGAGCAGTACTTC

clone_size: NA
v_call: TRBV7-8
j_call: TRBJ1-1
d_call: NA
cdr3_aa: CASSRLGNTEAFF
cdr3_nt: TGTGCCAGCAGCCGACTCGGGAACACTGAAGCTTTCTTT

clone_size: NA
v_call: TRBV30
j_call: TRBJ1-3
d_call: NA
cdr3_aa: CAWNPVGNTIYF
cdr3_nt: TGTGCCTGGAACCCTGTTGGAAACACCATATATTTT

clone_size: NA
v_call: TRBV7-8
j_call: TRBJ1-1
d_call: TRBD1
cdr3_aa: CASSKWTGLSSEAFF
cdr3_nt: TGTGCCAGCAGCAAATGGACAGGGTTATCTTCTGAAGCTTTCTTT

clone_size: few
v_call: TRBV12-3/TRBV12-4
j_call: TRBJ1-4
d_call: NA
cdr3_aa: CASSFMREKLFF
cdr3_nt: TGTGCCAGCAGTTTTATGCGGGAAAAACTGTTTTTT

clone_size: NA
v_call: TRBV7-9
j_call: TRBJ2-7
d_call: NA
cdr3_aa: CASSLEEGVKYEQYF
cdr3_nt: TGTGCCAGCAGCTTAGAGGAGGGGGTGAAATACGAGCAGTACTTC

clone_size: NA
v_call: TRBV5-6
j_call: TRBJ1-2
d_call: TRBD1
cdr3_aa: CASSLGGQGWYGYTF
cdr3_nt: TGTGCCAGCAGCTTGGGAGGACAGGGTTGGTATGGCTACACCTTC

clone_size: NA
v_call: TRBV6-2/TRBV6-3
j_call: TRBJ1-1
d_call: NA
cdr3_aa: CASSYSGGNTEAFF
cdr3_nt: TGTGCCAGCAGTTACTCTGGAGGGAACACTGAAGCTTTCTTT

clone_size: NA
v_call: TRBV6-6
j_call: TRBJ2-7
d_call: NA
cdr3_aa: CASSSLVVQTYEQYF
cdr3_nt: TGTGCCAGCAGTTCTCTAGTCGTCCAGACCTACGAGCAGTACTTC

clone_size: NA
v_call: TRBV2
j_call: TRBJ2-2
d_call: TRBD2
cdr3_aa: CASSVYGGRNTGELFF
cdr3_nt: TGTGCCAGCAGTGTTTACGGCGGGAGGAACACCGGGGAGCTGTTTTTT

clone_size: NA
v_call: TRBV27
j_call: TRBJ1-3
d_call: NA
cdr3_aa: CASSLSRRTRGNTIYF
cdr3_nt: TGTGCCAGCAGTTTATCGCGACGGACTCGGGGAAACACCATATATTTT

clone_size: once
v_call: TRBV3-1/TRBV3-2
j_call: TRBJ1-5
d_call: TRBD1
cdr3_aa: CASSPGPRQGYSNQPQHF
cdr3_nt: TGTGCCAGCAGCCCGGGGCCGAGACAGGGATATAGCAATCAGCCCCAGCATTTT

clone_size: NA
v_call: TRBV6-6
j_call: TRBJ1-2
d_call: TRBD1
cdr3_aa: CASSYADRGQNGYTF
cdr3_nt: TGTGCCAGCAGTTACGCGGACAGGGGGCAGAATGGCTACACCTTC

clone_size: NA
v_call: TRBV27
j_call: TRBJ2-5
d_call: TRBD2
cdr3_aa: CASKGLAGVGETQYF
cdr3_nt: TGTGCCAGCAAGGGACTAGCGGGAGTCGGGGAGACCCAGTACTTC

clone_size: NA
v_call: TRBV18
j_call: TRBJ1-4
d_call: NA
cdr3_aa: CASSRQGYEKLFF
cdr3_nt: TGTGCCAGCTCGCGGCAGGGATATGAAAAACTGTTTTTT

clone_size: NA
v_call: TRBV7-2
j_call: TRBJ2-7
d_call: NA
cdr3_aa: CASRKGGAAEQYF
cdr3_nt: TGTGCCAGCAGGAAGGGGGGGGCGGCCGAGCAGTACTTC

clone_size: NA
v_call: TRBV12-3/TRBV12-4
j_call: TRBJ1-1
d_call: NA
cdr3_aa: CASSRIDRSEAFF
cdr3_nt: TGTGCCAGCAGCCGCATAGACAGGAGTGAAGCTTTCTTT

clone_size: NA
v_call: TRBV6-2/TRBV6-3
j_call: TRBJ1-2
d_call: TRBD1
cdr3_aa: CASSRDRGPGYTF
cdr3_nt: TGTGCCAGCAGCAGGGACAGGGGCCCTGGCTACACCTTC

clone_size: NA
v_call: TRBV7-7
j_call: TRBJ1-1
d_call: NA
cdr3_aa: CASSLTENTEAFF
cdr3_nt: TGTGCCAGCAGCTTAACTGAGAACACTGAAGCTTTCTTT

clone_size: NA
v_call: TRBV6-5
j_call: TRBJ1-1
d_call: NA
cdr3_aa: CASSYSMPGVEAFF
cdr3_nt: TGTGCCAGCAGTTACTCGATGCCAGGGGTTGAAGCTTTCTTT

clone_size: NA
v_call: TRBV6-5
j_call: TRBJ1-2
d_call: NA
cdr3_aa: CASSYSPTGVGYTF
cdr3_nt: TGTGCCAGCAGTTACTCGCCGACAGGCGTAGGCTACACCTTC

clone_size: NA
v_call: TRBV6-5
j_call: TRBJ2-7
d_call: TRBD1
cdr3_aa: CASSPDRGSYEQYF
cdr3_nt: TGTGCCAGCAGTCCCGACAGGGGGTCCTACGAGCAGTACTTC

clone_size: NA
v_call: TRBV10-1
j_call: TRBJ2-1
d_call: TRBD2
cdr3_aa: CASSAGTSGRGEQFF
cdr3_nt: TGCGCCAGCAGTGCCGGGACTAGCGGGAGAGGTGAGCAGTTCTTC

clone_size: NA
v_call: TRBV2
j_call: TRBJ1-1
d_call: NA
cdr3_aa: CASEDGSEAFF
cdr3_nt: TGTGCCAGCGAAGACGGTTCTGAAGCTTTCTTT

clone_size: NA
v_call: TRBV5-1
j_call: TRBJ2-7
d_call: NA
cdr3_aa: CASSLGTSNYEQYF
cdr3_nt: TGCGCCAGCAGCTTAGGGACATCGAACTACGAGCAGTACTTC

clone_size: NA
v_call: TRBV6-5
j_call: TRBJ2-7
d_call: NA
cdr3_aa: CASNSPRATYEQYF
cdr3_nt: TGTGCCAGCAATTCCCCAAGGGCCACCTACGAGCAGTACTTC

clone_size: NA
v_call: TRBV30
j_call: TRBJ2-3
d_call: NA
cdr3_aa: CAWSVPDTQYF
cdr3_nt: TGTGCCTGGAGTGTCCCAGATACGCAGTATTTT

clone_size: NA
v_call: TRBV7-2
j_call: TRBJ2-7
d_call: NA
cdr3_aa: CASSLTDYEQYF
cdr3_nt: TGTGCCAGCAGCTTAACCGACTACGAGCAGTACTTC

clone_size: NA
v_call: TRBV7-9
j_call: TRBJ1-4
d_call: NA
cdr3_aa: CASSTTGGGGEKLFF
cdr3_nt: TGTGCCAGCAGCACCACCGGAGGGGGTGGGGAAAAACTGTTTTTT

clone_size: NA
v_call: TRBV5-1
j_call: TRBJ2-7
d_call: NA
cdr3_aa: CASSLRTGYEQYF
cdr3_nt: TGCGCCAGCAGTCTGAGGACGGGATACGAGCAGTACTTC

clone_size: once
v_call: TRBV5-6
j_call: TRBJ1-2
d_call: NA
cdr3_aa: CASSESGTNYGYTF
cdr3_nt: TGTGCCAGCAGCGAATCCGGGACTAATTATGGCTACACCTTC

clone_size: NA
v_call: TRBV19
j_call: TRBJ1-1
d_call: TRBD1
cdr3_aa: CASRPAPAQGDTEAFF
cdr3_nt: TGTGCCAGTAGGCCGGCACCAGCGCAGGGGGACACTGAAGCTTTCTTT

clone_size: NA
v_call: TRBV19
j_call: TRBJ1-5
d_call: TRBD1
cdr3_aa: CASSSQGAWSNQPQHF
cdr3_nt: TGTGCCAGTAGTTCCCAGGGGGCTTGGAGCAATCAGCCCCAGCATTTT

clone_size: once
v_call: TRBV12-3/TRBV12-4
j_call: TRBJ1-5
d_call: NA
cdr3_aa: CASSADGQPQHF
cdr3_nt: TGTGCCAGCAGTGCCGATGGTCAGCCCCAGCATTTT

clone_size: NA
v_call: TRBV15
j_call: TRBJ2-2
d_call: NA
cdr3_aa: CATSRVGQGSGELFF
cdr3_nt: TGTGCCACCAGCAGAGTCGGTCAGGGGTCCGGGGAGCTGTTTTTT

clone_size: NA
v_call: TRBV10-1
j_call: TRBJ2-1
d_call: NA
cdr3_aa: CASSGPANEQFF
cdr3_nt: TGCGCCAGCAGTGGCCCGGCCAATGAGCAGTTCTTC

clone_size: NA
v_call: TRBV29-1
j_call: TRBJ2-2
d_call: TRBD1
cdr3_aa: CSVVGSQGASTGELFF
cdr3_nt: TGCAGCGTTGTAGGATCGCAGGGGGCGAGCACCGGGGAGCTGTTTTTT

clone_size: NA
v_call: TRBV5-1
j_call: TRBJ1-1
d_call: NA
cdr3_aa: CASSRGGAGSTEAFF
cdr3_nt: TGCGCCAGCAGCCGTGGGGGGGCCGGGAGCACTGAAGCTTTCTTT

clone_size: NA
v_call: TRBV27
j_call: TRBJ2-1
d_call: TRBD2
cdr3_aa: CASSLRLGLADFNEQFF
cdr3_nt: TGTGCCAGCAGTTTAAGGTTAGGGCTAGCGGACTTCAATGAGCAGTTCTTC

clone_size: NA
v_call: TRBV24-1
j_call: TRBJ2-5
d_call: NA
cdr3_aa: CATSDLLNRETQYF
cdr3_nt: TGTGCCACCAGTGATTTGCTTAACAGGGAGACCCAGTACTTC

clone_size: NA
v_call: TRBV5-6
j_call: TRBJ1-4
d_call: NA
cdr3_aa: CASSLYKVNEKLFF
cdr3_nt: TGTGCCAGCAGCTTGTACAAGGTTAATGAAAAACTGTTTTTT

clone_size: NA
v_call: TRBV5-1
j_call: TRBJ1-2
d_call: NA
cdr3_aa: CASSSGVLGPTYGYTF
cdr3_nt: TGCGCCAGCAGCTCCGGGGTCCTAGGCCCTACCTATGGCTACACCTTC

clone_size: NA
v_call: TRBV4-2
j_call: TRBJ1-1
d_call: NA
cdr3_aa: CASSQGTATEAFF
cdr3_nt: TGTGCCAGCAGCCAAGGGACAGCGACTGAAGCTTTCTTT

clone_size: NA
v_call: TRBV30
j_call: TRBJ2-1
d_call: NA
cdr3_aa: CAWAGIRNEQFF
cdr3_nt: TGTGCCTGGGCCGGGATTCGGAATGAGCAGTTCTTC

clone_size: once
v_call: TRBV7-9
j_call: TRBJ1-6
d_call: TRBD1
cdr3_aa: CASSSTGFDSPLHF
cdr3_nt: TGTGCCAGCAGCTCGACAGGGTTTGATTCACCCCTCCACTTT

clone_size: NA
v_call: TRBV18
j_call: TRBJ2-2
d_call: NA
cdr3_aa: CASSPPQGITGELFF
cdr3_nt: TGTGCCAGCTCACCACCTCAAGGTATCACCGGGGAGCTGTTTTTT

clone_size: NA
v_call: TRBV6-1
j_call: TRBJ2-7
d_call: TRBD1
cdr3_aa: CASSEWTGSSYEQYF
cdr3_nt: TGTGCCAGCAGTGAATGGACAGGGAGCTCCTACGAGCAGTACTTC

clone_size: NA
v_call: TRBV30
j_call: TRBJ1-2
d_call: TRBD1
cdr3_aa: CAWNPTGVDYGYTF
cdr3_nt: TGTGCCTGGAACCCGACAGGGGTGGACTATGGCTACACCTTC

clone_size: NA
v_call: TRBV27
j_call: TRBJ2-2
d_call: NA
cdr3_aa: CASRDGMNTGELFF
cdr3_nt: TGTGCCAGCAGAGACGGAATGAACACCGGGGAGCTGTTTTTT

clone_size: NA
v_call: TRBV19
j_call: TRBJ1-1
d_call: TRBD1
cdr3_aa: CASRDRGNTEAFF
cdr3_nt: TGTGCCAGTAGGGACAGGGGGAACACTGAAGCTTTCTTT

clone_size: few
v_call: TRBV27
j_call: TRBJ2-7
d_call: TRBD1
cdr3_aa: CASSFLGTGDREQYF
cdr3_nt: TGTGCCAGCAGTTTCCTAGGGACAGGGGATCGGGAGCAGTACTTC